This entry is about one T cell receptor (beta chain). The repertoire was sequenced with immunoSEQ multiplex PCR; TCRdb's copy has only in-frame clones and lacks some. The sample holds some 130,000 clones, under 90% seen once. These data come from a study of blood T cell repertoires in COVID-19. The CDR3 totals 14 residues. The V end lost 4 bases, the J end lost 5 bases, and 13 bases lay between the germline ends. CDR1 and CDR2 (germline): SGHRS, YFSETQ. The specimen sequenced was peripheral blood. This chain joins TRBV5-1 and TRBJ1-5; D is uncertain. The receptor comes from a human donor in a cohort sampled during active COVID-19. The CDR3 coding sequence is TGCGCCAGCAGCCCGGGAGAGAGCTATCAGCCCCAGCATTTT. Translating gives CASSPGESYQPQHF.